This TCR beta chain was found in a study of early T cells in non-severe SARS-CoV-2 infection. The overall study: Sequencing of bulk RNA from unsorted whole blood was done, without chain pairing.

TCRdb ran MiXCR on the 5' RACE reads and lists one entry per CDR3 protein. The sample gives 85,000 to 95,000 distinct CDR3 sequences, over 15% of which show up once; about 4.7% is in the top ten. Whole-study findings and limits: The study's VDJdb matching favored anti-spike CD8 responses and missed private and CD4 specificities.

In germline, CDR1 is SGHKS, CDR2 YYEKEE (reference sequence). Deletions cut 6 bases from V and 2 bases from J, with 13 bases between. This CDR3 has 14 residues. In this sample, this clonotype turned up a few times. The target antigen is unknown. The material was whole blood, obtained at baseline. This receptor was identified in an adult who was a healthcare worker with PCR-confirmed SARS-CoV-2 infection or an uninfected control (not recorded which). The chain couples TRBV5-5 to TRBJ2-3; D is undetermined. CDR3: CASMERLPTDTQYF. The CDR3 DNA reads TGTGCCAGCATGGAGCGTTTGCCCACAGATACGCAGTATTTT.